This TCR beta chain was recorded in a study of patients and donors after allogeneic stem cell transplantation. This CDR3 spans 11 amino acids. From germline, CDR1 is SQVTM and CDR2 ANQGSEA. The V end was cut by 1 base, the J end by 1 base, with 1 base between. Via MiXCR, TCRdb re-called the RT-PCR reads, giving one row per CDR3 protein. Of roughly 200,000 distinct CDR3 sequences in the sample, about 37% were seen once. The chain recombines TRBV29-1 with TRBJ1-2, with no clear D. The TCR originated in a human donor who was either an allogeneic HSCT recipient or a stem cell or donor lymphocyte infusion donor (not recorded which). It is not recorded whose cells these are; they may come from a transplant donor. Specimen: blood, either unsorted or a sorted T cell fraction (not recorded which). CDR3: CSVEVNYGYTF. The CDR3 nucleotides read TGCAGCGTTGAAGTTAACTATGGCTACACCTTC.